The 17 T cell receptor beta chains below come from one sample, sequenced in a study of cytomegalovirus exposure and HLA in healthy donors. PCR employed 60 Vbeta and 13 Jbeta primers. The table came from immunoSEQ multiplex PCR; TCRdb's copy has only in-frame clones and leaves some out. The sample lists about 90,000 clones, nearly 70% seen once, with around 15% in the top ten. Input material: PBMCs. These TCRs come from a woman aged 45-59 years in good health and CMV-seropositive.

The J gene is TRBJ2-5, the V gene TRBV6-5; possibly TRBD2 for D (5 bases). Trimming cost V 0 bases and J 4 bases, with 12 bases left between them. This CDR3 contains 15 residues. Germline assignment: CDR1 MNHEY and CDR2 SVGAGI. The CDR3 DNA reads as TGTGCCAGCAGTTACTCGGGAGATGGGCGAGAGACCCAGTACTTC. Translation gives CASSYSGDGRETQYF.

In this sample, this clone turned up once. CDR3 in DNA: TGTGCCAGCAGCGTGGGGGGTTCGGCAGATACGCAGTATTTT. It codes for CASSVGGSADTQYF. This rearrangement joins TRBV9 to TRBJ2-3; TRBD2 might be the D (6 bases). The CDR3 spans 14 residues. Between the trimmed V and J ends, which lost 2 bases and 4 bases, there was a span of 11 bases. Germline V gives CDR1 SGDLS, CDR2 YYNGEE.

There are a few counts of this clone. J is TRBJ2-1 and V is TRBV2, with 10 bases that match TRBD1. This CDR3 has 13 amino acids. Germline V lookup: CDR1 SNHLY, CDR2 FYNNEI. V shed 10 bases and J 8 bases; nucleotides not matched to a gene: 8. The DNA for the CDR3 is TGTGCCACAGGACAGGGGGATGCCTATGAGCAGTTCTTC. This translates into CATGQGDAYEQFF. Supplemented by reference TRBV2 and TRBJ2-1, the full variable domain reads EPEVTQTPSHQVTQMGQEVILRCVPISNHLYFYWYRQILGQKVEFLVSFYNNEISEKSEIFDDQFSVERPDGSNFTLKIRSTKLEDSAMYFCATGQGDAYEQFFGPGTRLTVL.

The rearrangement links TRBV5-8 to TRBJ2-7; 8 nucleotides agree with TRBD1. V lost 4 bases and J lost 3; bases outside the gene matches: 12. CDR3 length: 16 amino acids. Germline V lookup: CDR1 SGHTS, CDR2 YDEGEE. CDR3: CASSPVPGQARYEQYF. The CDR3, as DNA: TGTGCCAGCAGCCCGGTCCCGGGACAGGCTCGCTACGAGCAGTACTTC.

J is TRBJ2-1 and V is TRBV7-8, with D hard to call. Germline V gene data show CDR1 as SGHVS and CDR2 as FQNEAQ. Trimming cost V 8 bases and J 0 bases, with 17 bases left between them. This CDR3 has 16 residues. CDR3 sequence: CASLTGAVSSYNEQFF. The CDR3 DNA reads as TGTGCCAGCCTGACGGGTGCGGTGAGCTCCTACAATGAGCAGTTCTTC. The full variable domain, completed using reference TRBV7-8 and TRBJ2-1, is GAGVSQSPRYKVAKRGQDVALRCDPISGHVSLFWYQQALGQGPEFLTYFQNEAQLDKSGLPSDRFFAERPEGSVSTLKIQRTQQEDSAVYLCASLTGAVSSYNEQFFGPGTRLTVL.

CDR3 bases: TGTGCCAGCAGTCACCGCCGGGACACACTGCATGAGCAGTTCTTC. Its translation: CASSHRRDTLHEQFF. The chain couples TRBV7-9 to TRBJ2-1; TRBD1 is a possible D gene (6 bases). There are 15 residues in the CDR3. Trimming stripped 6 bases from V and 8 bases from J, with 20 bases between. The germline V gene encodes CDR1 SEHNR and CDR2 FQNEAQ (reference sequence).

This clone was observed once. The genes are TRBV7-2 and TRBJ2-7; 8 bases are a match to TRBD2. The CDR3 is 19 residues long. Per germline, CDR1 SGHTA and CDR2 FQGNSA. V lost 3 bases, J lost 0 bases, and 16 bases stayed unmatched. The CDR3 nucleotides are TGTGCCAGCAGCTTGACATCTGCCGGCACTAGCGGATTCTCCTACGAGCAGTACTTC. It yields the protein CASSLTSAGTSGFSYEQYF.

The chain combines TRBV14 with TRBJ1-3; 7 bases line up with TRBD1. The germline gives CDR1 SGHDN, CDR2 FVKESK. Germline trimming cut 4 bases from V and 0 bases from J; bases unmatched to any gene: 6. This CDR3 spans 16 amino acids. CDR3 sequence: CASSRSAGGSGNTIYF. CDR3 DNA sequence: TGTGCCAGCAGCCGGTCTGCAGGGGGCTCTGGAAACACCATATATTTT.

V gene TRBV28 combines with J gene TRBJ1-4; D might be TRBD1 (5 bases). V was clipped by 3 bases and J by 8 bases, with 13 bases between them. The CDR3 covers 14 residues. Looked up from germline, CDR1 is MDHEN and CDR2 is SYDVKM. The CDR3 loop is CASSLWQGDEKLFF. CDR3 bases: TGTGCCAGCAGTTTGTGGCAGGGCGACGAAAAACTGTTTTTT.

This chain uses TRBV6-6 with TRBJ2-5; the match to TRBD2 covers 8 bases. The CDR3 covers 16 residues. The V gene's germline CDR1 is MNHNY and CDR2 SVGAGI (reference sequence). The junction had 5 bases not matched to a gene; V was cut back by 0 bases and J by 2 bases. CDR3 protein: CASSYSSGTIQETQYF. The CDR3 nucleotides are TGTGCCAGCAGTTACTCTAGCGGGACCATTCAAGAGACCCAGTACTTC.

This clone was seen more than once but under ten times. The chain links TRBV10-3 to TRBJ2-5; perhaps TRBD1 as D (6 bases). The CDR3 is 12 residues long. From germline, CDR1 is ENHRY and CDR2 SYGVKD. Trimming removed 10 bases at V and 4 bases at J, with 13 bases between. The CDR3 sequence is CATSTGGETQYF. As DNA, the CDR3 is TGTGCCACCTCGACAGGCGGAGAGACCCAGTACTTC.

V and J are TRBV7-2 and TRBJ1-5, with unresolved D. CDR3 size: 14 residues. Germline V lookup: CDR1 SGHTA, CDR2 FQGNSA. V was shortened by 0 bases and J by 11 bases, with 14 bases between the two germline ends. The DNA for the CDR3 is TGTGCCAGCAGCTTAGCGATGACCGGGGTGTCCCAGCATTTT. It translates to CASSLAMTGVSQHF. Full variable domain (remainder filled in from reference TRBV7-2 and TRBJ1-5): GAGVSQSPSNKVTEKGKDVELRCDPISGHTALYWYRQSLGQGLEFLIYFQGNSAPDKSGLPSDRFSAERTGGSVSTLTIQRTQQEDSAVYLCASSLAMTGVSQHFGDGTRLSIL.

Only one count was recorded for this clone. The rearrangement joins TRBV28 to TRBJ2-7; 10 positions agree with TRBD1. The CDR3 consists of 15 residues. Germline assignment: CDR1 MDHEN and CDR2 SYDVKM. J lost 6 bases, V lost 5 bases, and 10 bases had no gene match. In DNA, the CDR3 is TGTGCCAGCAGTCCATACCCGACAGGGGGCTTCGAGCAGTACTTC. Amino acid sequence: CASSPYPTGGFEQYF.

This clone was found a few times. J is TRBJ2-7 and V is TRBV4-1; 13 nucleotides line up with TRBD2. Germline CDR1 is MGHRA and CDR2 is YSYEKL. Trimming cost V 4 bases and J 2 bases; bases outside gene matches: 5. The CDR3 consists of 16 residues. This CDR3 is CASSRVLAGGTYEQYF. In DNA form, the CDR3 reads TGCGCCAGCAGCCGAGTACTAGCGGGAGGGACCTACGAGCAGTACTTC.

In this sample, this clone turned up a few times. The chain employs TRBV5-1 and TRBJ2-5; TRBD2 aligns across 8 bases. The V gene's germline CDR1 is SGHRS and CDR2 YFSETQ. Trimming at V came to 1 base and at J to 2 bases, leaving 7 bases not matched to a gene. This CDR3 comprises 16 residues. The CDR3 spells CASSLSGTSGQETQYF. The CDR3 DNA reads as TGCGCCAGCAGCTTGTCGGGAACTAGCGGTCAAGAGACCCAGTACTTC.

The CDR3 loop reads CATSPNSRTADTQYF. In DNA, the CDR3 is TGTGCCACCAGCCCAAACTCGCGGACTGCAGATACGCAGTATTTT. The rearrangement links TRBV15 to TRBJ2-3; perhaps TRBD2 as D (5 bases). V lost 5 bases and J 4 bases, leaving 16 bases between the germline ends. The CDR3 is 15 amino acids. The germline V gene has CDR1 LNHNV and CDR2 YYDKDF (reference sequence).

This clone was seen once. The chain recombines TRBV7-9 with TRBJ1-1; D remains ambiguous. Trimming took off 1 base at V and 6 bases at J, with 9 bases between the two ends. The CDR3 runs 13 residues. In germline, CDR1 is SEHNR, CDR2 FQNEAQ (reference sequence). The CDR3 reads CASSLGWSSEAFF. DNA for the CDR3: TGTGCCAGCAGCTTAGGCTGGAGCTCTGAAGCTTTCTTT.